A single T cell receptor (beta chain) is shown here with its context. Its target is unknown. This sample stems from a study of OX40 agonist ivuxolimab in advanced cancers. Study in general: Anti-PD-1, anti-PD-L1 or anti-CTLA-4 therapy given earlier was allowed, and 30% to 45% had some.

Using immunoSEQ multiplex PCR, the repertoire was profiled, and TCRdb retains in-frame clones only, with some absent. This sample has some 150,000 clones, with about 93% found just once. Collection of blood occurred at baseline, at cycle 4 day 1, and at cycle 7 day 1. Deletions cut 5 bases from V and 1 base from J, with 8 bases between. There are 13 residues in the CDR3. Germline V lookup: CDR1 LNHDA, CDR2 SQIVND (reference sequence). Whole-study results and caveats: CD8+ T cells (on average) carried more expanded clones than CD4+ T cells. With doses of 0.1 to 3.0 mg/kg, CD4+ and CD8+ blood T cells had undergone clonal expansion by week 6.

This material consisted of CD4+ or CD8+ T cells sorted from blood, taken in a trial of the OX40 agonist ivuxolimab. The chain couples TRBV19 to TRBJ1-1, with D unresolved. The sequence came from an adult with an advanced solid tumor such as melanoma, head and neck, liver or kidney cancer. The CDR3 sequence is CASSQYKNTEAFF. The DNA of the CDR3 is TGTGCCAGTAGTCAGTATAAGAACACTGAAGCTTTCTTT.